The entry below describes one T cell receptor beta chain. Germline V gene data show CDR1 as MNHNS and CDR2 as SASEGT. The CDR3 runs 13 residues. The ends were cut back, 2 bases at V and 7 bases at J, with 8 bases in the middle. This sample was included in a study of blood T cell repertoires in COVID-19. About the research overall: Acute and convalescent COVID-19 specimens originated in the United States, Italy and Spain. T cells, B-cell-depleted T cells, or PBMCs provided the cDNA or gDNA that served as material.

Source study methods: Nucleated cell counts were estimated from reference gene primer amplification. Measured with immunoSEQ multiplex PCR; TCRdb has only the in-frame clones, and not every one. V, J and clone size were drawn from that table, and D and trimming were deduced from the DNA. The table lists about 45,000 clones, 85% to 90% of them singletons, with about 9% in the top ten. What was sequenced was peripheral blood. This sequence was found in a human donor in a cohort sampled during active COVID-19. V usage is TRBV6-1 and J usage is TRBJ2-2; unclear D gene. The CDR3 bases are TGTGCCAGCAGTGAAAGTGGGCTCGGGGAGCTGTTTTTT. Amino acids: CASSESGLGELFF.